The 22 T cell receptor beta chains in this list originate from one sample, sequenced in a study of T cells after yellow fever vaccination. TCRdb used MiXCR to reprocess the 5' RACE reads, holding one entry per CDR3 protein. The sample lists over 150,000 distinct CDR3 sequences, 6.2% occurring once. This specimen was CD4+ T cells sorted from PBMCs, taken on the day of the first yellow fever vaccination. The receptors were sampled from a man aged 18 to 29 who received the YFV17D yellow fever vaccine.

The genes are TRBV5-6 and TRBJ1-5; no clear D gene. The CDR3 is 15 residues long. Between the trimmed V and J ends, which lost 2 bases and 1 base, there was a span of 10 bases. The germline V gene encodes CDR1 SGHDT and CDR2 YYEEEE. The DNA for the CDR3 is TGTGCCAGCAGCTTCCGACTTGGGAGCAATCAGCCCCAGCATTTT. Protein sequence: CASSFRLGSNQPQHF.

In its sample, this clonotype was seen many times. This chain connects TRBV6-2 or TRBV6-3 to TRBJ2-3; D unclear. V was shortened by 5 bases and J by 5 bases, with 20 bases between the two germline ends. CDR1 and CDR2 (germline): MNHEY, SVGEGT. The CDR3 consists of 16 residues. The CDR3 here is CASSPSRSRSLDTQYF. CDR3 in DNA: TGTGCCAGCAGTCCCTCTCGGTCCCGATCCCTAGATACGCAGTATTTT.

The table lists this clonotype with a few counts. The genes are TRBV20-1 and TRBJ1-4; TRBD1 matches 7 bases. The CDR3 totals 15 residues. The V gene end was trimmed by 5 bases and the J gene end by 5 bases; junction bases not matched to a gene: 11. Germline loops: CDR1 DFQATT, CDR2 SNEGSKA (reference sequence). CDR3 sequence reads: CSASRGDRRNEKLFF. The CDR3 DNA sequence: TGCAGTGCTTCCCGGGGGGACAGAAGGAATGAAAAACTGTTTTTT.

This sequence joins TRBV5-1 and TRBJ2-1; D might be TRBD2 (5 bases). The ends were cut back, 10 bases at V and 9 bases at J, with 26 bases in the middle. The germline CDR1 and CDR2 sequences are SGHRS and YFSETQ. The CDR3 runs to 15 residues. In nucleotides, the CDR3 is TGCGCCGGCTCCTCCGGGGTAACCCCAGAAGGTGAGCAGTTCTTC. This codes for CAGSSGVTPEGEQFF.

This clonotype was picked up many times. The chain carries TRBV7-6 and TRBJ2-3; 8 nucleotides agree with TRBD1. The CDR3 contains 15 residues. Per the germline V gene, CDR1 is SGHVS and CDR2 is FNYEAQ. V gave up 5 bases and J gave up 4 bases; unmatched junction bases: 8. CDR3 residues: CASSPRTGNPDTQYF. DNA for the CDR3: TGTGCCAGCAGCCCGCGGACAGGGAACCCAGATACGCAGTATTTT.

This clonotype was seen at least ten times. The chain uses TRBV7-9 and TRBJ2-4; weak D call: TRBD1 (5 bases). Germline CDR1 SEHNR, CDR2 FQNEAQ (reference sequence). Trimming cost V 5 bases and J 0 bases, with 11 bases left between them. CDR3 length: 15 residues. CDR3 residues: CASSPLGLAKNIQYF. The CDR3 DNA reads TGTGCCAGCAGCCCGCTGGGGCTAGCCAAAAACATTCAGTACTTC. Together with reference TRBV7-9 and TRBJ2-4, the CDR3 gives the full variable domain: DTGVSQNPRHKITKRGQNVTFRCDPISEHNRLYWYRQTLGQGPEFLTYFQNEAQLEKSRLLSDRFSAERPKGSFSTLEIQRTEQGDSAMYLCASSPLGLAKNIQYFGAGTRLSVL.

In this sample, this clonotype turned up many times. The CDR3 nucleotides read TGTGCCAGCAGCTCCGGGACATACCAAGAGACCCAGTACTTC. It translates to CASSSGTYQETQYF. This chain joins TRBV7-9 and TRBJ2-5, with D perhaps TRBD1 (6 bases). This CDR3 region has 14 residues. Germline CDR1 and CDR2: SEHNR and FQNEAQ (reference sequence). V lost 4 bases and J 0 bases, leaving 9 bases between the germline ends. The whole variable domain, remainder taken from reference TRBV7-9 and TRBJ2-5, is DTGVSQNPRHKITKRGQNVTFRCDPISEHNRLYWYRQTLGQGPEFLTYFQNEAQLEKSRLLSDRFSAERPKGSFSTLEIQRTEQGDSAMYLCASSSGTYQETQYFGPGTRLLVL.

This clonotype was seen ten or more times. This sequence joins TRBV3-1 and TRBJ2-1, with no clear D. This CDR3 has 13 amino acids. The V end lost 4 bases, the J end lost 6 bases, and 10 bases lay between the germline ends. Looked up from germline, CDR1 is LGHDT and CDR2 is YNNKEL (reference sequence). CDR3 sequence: CASSRTSANEQFF. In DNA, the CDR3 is TGTGCCAGCAGCCGGACGTCCGCCAATGAGCAGTTCTTC.

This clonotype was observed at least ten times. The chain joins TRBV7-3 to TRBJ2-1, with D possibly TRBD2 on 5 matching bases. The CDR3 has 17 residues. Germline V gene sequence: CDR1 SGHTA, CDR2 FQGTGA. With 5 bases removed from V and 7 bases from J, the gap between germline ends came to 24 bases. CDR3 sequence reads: CASSLSPLGFSGNEQFF. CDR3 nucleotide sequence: TGTGCCAGCAGCCTGTCCCCATTGGGCTTCTCGGGGAATGAGCAGTTCTTC.

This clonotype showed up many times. The CDR3 bases are TGTGCCAGCAGATTGTCCCAAGGGAACACTGAAGCTTTCTTT. Its translation is CASRLSQGNTEAFF. This sequence joins TRBV7-3 and TRBJ1-1; no clear D. V shed 6 bases and J shed 1 base, with 12 bases lying between them. CDR1 SGHTA and CDR2 FQGTGA come from the germline V gene. CDR3 length: 14 amino acids.

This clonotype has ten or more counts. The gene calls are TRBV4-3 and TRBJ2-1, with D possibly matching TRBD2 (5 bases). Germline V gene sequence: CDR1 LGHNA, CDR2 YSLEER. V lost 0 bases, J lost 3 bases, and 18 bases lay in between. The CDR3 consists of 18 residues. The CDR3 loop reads CASSQDGHAGSYYNEQFF. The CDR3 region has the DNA TGCGCCAGCAGCCAAGACGGTCATGCGGGTAGCTACTACAATGAGCAGTTCTTC.

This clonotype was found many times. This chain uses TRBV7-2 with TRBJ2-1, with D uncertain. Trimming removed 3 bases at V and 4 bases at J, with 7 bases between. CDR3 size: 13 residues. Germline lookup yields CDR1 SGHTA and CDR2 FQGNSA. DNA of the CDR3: TGTGCCAGCAGCTTGGAACTGTACAATGAGCAGTTCTTC. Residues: CASSLELYNEQFF.

In DNA form, the CDR3 reads TGTGCCAGCAGCTCCCCGTATCAGCCCCAGCATTTT. Protein sequence: CASSSPYQPQHF. This chain uses TRBV7-2 with TRBJ1-5; D is unresolved. Trimming removed 4 bases at V and 5 bases at J, with 6 bases between. Germline CDR1 SGHTA, CDR2 FQGNSA. This CDR3 region has 12 residues.

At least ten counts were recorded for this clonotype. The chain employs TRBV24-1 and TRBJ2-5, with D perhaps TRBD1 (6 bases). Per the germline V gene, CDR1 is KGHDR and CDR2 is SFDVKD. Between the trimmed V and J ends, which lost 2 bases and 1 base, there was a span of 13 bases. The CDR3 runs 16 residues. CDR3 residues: CATSDSLQGGQETQYF. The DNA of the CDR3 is TGTGCCACCAGTGATTCACTACAGGGTGGCCAAGAGACCCAGTACTTC.

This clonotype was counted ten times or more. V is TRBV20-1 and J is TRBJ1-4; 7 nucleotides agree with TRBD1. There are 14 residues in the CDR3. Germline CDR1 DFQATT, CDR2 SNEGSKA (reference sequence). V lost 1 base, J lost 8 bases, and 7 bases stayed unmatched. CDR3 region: CSARVGGGREKLFF. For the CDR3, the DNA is TGCAGTGCTAGAGTTGGAGGGGGCCGAGAAAAACTGTTTTTT.

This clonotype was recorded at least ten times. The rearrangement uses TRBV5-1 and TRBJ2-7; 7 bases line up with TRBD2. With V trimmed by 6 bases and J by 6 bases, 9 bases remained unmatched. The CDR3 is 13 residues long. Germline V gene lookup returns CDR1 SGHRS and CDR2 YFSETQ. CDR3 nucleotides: TGCGCCAGCACCGGGGGAGGACTAGGCGAGCAGTACTTC. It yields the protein CASTGGGLGEQYF.

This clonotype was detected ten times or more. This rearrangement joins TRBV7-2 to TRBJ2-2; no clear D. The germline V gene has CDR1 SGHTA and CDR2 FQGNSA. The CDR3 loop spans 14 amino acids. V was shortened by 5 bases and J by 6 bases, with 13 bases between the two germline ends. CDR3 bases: TGTGCCAGCAGCACCCGGAGCGAGTCCGGGGAGCTGTTTTTT. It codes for CASSTRSESGELFF.

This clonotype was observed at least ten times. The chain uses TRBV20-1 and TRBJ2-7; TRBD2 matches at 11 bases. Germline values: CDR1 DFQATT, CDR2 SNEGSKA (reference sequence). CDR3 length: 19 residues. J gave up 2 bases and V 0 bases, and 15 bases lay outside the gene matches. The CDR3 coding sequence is TGCAGTGCTAGAGACCCTCTAGCGGGGGGATCCCGACTCACCTACGAGCAGTACGTC. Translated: CSARDPLAGGSRLTYEQYV.

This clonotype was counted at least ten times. CDR3 sequence (DNA): TGTGCCAGCAGCCCAGGGGACCTTAACTATGGCTACACCTTC. Translated, it gives CASSPGDLNYGYTF. This chain links TRBV7-8 with TRBJ1-2; possible D gene TRBD1, 6 bases. The germline gives CDR1 SGHVS, CDR2 FQNEAQ. Trimming took 5 bases from V and 1 from J, leaving 11 bases between them. The CDR3 spans 14 residues.

CDR3 sequence reads: CSAGGGIDSGANVLTF. CDR3 coding DNA: TGCAGTGCTGGGGGGGGGATTGACTCTGGGGCCAACGTCCTGACTTTC. The chain couples TRBV20-1 to TRBJ2-6; the match to TRBD2 covers 7 bases. Germline V lookup: CDR1 DFQATT, CDR2 SNEGSKA (reference sequence). With 5 bases clipped from V and 0 bases from J, the junction kept 7 bases outside the gene matches. The length of the CDR3 is 16 residues.

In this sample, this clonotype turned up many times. The CDR3 DNA reads as TGCGCCAGCAGCTCACGGACAGGGGCCGGTTACGAGCAGTACTTC. Its protein is CASSSRTGAGYEQYF. V and J are TRBV4-1 and TRBJ2-7; TRBD1 matches at 9 bases. CDR1 MGHRA and CDR2 YSYEKL come from the germline V gene. Germline trimming cut 5 bases from V and 4 bases from J; bases unmatched to any gene: 9. The CDR3 consists of 15 residues.

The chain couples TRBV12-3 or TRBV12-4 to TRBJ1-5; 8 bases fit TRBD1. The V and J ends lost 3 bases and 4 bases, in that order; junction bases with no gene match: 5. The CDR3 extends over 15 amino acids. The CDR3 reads CASSFGTGVNQPQHF. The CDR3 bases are TGTGCCAGCAGTTTCGGGACAGGCGTTAATCAGCCCCAGCATTTT.